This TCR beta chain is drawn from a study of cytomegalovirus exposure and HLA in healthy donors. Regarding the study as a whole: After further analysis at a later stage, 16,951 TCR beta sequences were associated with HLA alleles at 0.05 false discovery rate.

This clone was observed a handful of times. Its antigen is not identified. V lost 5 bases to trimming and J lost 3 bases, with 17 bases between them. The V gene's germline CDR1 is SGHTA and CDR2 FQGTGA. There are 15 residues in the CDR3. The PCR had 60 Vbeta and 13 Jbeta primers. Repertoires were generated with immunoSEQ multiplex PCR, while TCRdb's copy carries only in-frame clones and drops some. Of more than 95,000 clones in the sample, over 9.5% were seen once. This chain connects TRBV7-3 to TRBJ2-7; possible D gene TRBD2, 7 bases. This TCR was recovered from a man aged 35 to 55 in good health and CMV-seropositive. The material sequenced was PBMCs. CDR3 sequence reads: CASSPRGAGVYEQYF. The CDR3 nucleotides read TGTGCCAGCAGCCCCCGGGGGGCTGGGGTCTACGAGCAGTACTTC.